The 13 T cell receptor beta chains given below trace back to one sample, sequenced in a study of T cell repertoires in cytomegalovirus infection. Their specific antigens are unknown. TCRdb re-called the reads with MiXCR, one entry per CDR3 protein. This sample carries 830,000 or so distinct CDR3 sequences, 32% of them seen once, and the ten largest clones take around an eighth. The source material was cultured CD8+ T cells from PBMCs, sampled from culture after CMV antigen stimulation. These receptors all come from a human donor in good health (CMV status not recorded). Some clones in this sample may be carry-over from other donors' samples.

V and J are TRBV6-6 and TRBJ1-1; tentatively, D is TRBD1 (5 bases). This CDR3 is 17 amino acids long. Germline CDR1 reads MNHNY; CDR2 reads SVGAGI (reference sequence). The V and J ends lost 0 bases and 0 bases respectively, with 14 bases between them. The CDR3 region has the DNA TGTGCCAGCAGTTACTCTCTGACCCGACAGATGAACACTGAAGCTTTCTTT. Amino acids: CASSYSLTRQMNTEAFF.

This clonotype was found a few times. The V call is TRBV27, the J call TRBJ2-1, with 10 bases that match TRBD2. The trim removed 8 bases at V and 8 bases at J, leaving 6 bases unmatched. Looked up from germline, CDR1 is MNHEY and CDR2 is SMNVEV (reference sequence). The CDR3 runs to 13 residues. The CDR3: CASLAGGGDEQFF. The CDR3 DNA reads TGTGCCAGCTTAGCGGGGGGCGGGGATGAGCAGTTCTTC.

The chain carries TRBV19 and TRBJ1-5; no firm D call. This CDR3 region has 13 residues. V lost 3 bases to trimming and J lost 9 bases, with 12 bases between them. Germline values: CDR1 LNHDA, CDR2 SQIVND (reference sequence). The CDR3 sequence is CASSMSPVSPQHF. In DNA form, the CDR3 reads TGTGCCAGTAGTATGTCTCCAGTTTCGCCCCAGCATTTT.

The CDR3 loop reads CASSSPGQGSPGAYNEQFF. In nucleotides, the CDR3 is TGTGCCAGCAGTTCCCCGGGACAGGGATCCCCTGGGGCCTACAATGAGCAGTTCTTC. The genes are TRBV27 and TRBJ2-1; 9 bases align to TRBD1. CDR3 length: 19 amino acids. V lost 4 bases and J lost 2; bases outside the gene matches: 15. Germline V gene data show CDR1 as MNHEY and CDR2 as SMNVEV (reference sequence).

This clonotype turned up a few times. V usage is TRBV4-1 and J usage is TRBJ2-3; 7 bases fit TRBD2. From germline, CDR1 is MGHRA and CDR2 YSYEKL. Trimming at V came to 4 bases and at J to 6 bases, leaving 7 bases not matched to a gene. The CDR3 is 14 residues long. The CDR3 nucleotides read TGCGCCAGCAGCCTTTCTGCGGGAGCGGATACGCAGTATTTT. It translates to CASSLSAGADTQYF.

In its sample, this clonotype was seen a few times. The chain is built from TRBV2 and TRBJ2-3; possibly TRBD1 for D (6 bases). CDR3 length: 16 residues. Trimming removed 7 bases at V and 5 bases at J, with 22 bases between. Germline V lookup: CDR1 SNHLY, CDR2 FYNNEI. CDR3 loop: CASTSSGTGRGDTQYF. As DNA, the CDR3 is TGTGCCAGCACCTCCTCCGGGACCGGCAGGGGAGATACGCAGTATTTT.

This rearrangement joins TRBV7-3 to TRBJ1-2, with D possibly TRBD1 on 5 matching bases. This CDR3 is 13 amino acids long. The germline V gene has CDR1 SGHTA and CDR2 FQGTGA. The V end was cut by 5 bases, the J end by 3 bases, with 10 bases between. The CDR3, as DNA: TGTGCCAGCAGCAATTCGACAGACTATGGCTACACCTTC. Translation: CASSNSTDYGYTF.

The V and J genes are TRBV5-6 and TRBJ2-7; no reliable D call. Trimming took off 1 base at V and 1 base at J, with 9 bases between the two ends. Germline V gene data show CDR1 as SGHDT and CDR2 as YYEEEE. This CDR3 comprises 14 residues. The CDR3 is CASSLKGNSYEQYF. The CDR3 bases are TGTGCCAGCAGCTTGAAAGGGAATTCCTACGAGCAGTACTTC.

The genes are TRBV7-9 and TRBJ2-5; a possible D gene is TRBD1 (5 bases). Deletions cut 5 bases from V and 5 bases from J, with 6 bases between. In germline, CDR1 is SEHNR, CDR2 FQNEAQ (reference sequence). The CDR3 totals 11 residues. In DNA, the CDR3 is TGTGCCAGCAGCGGGGCTGAGACCCAGTACTTC. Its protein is CASSGAETQYF.

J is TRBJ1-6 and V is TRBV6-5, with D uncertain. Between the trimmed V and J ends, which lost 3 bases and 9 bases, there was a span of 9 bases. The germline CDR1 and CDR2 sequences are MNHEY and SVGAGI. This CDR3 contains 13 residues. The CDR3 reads CASSYGEGSPLHF. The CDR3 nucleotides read TGTGCCAGCAGTTATGGGGAAGGTTCACCCCTCCACTTT.

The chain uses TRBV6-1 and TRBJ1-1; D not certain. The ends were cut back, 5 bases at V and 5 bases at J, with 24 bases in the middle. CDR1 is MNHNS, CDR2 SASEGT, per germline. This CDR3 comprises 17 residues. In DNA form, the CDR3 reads TGTGCCAGCAGTAGAGACCGGTCCCAAACGGAGAGAACTGAAGCTTTCTTT. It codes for CASSRDRSQTERTEAFF.

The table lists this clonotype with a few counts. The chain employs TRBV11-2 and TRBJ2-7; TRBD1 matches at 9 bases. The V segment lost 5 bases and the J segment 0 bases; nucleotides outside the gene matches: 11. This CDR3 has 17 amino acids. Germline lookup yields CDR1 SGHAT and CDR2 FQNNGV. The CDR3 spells CASSRTGTGYLSYEQYV. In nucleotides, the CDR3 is TGTGCCAGCAGCCGAACCGGGACAGGGTACCTCTCCTACGAGCAGTACGTC.

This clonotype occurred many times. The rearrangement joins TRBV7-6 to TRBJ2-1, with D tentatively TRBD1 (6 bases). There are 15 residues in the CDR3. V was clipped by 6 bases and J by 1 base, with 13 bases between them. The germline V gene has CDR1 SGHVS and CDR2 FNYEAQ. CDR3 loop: CASSLDGQSYNEQFF. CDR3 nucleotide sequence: TGTGCCAGCAGTCTGGACGGACAGTCCTACAATGAGCAGTTCTTC.